This is a list of T cell receptor beta chains from one sample in a study of molecular identifiers for immune sequencing clone quantification. TCRdb re-derived calls from the PCR reads in MiXCR, one entry per CDR3 protein. The table includes about 510,000 distinct CDR3 sequences, over 20% detected once. Sample: naive CD8+ T cells from blood, with Jurkat cell RNA spiked in. All receptors derive from a human donor in good health. Some libraries in this study had Jurkat cell RNA spiked in. Each CDR3 is given with its conserved first and last residue. A D gene is named only where the DNA matches it firmly. For some rows the clone size is stated as once, few or many, or as a class when expanded; others skip it.

J gene,clone size,D gene,V gene,CDR3 length,CDR3 DNA,CDR3 protein
TRBJ1-4,few,NA,TRBV7-9,13,TGTGCCAGCAGGTCGGCCTTGGATGAAAAACTGTTTTTT,CASRSALDEKLFF
TRBJ2-7,many,NA,TRBV29-1,15,TGCAGCGTGATAACCGGGACCCGGAGCTCCTACGAGCAGTACTTC,CSVITGTRSSYEQYF
TRBJ2-5,many,NA,TRBV20-1,13,TGCAGTGCTAGACGACTAGGGGAAGAGACCCAGTACTTC,CSARRLGEETQYF
TRBJ2-7,NA,NA,TRBV6-2/TRBV6-3,13,TGTGCCAGCAGTCTGGGGACTGCCTACGGGCAGTACTTC,CASSLGTAYGQYF
TRBJ2-7,NA,TRBD2,TRBV5-6,13,TGTGCCAGCAGCTGGGGGAGGGGTAACGAGCAGTACTTC,CASSWGRGNEQYF
TRBJ2-3,many,TRBD2,TRBV20-1,13,TGCAGTGCTAGACTAGCGGTAACAGATACGCAGTATTTT,CSARLAVTDTQYF
TRBJ1-1,many,NA,TRBV7-8,14,TGTGCCAGCAGCTTAGTAGGGGTGGGCACTGAAGCTTTCTTT,CASSLVGVGTEAFF
TRBJ2-3,many,NA,TRBV28,15,TGTGCCAGCAGTTCTGGACTACCCTTCACAGATACGCAGTATTTT,CASSSGLPFTDTQYF
TRBJ2-1,many,TRBD2,TRBV24-1,16,TGTGCCACCAGTGATTTTACTAGCGGGAGCCTAAATGAGCAGTTCTTC,CATSDFTSGSLNEQFF
TRBJ2-2,few,NA,TRBV28,14,TGTGCCAGCAGTTTTGTAGGGAACACCGGGGAGCTGTTTTTT,CASSFVGNTGELFF
TRBJ1-1,many,TRBD1,TRBV7-9,15,TGTGCCAGCAGCGCCCCGGGACAGGGGAACACTGAAGCTTTCTTT,CASSAPGQGNTEAFF
TRBJ2-3,NA,NA,TRBV27,16,TGTGCCAGCAGTTTACAGACCCCATTACCCCTGGATACGCAGTATTTT,CASSLQTPLPLDTQYF
TRBJ1-1,NA,NA,TRBV20-1,11,TGCAGTGCTAGAGTTTCTGGGGAAGCTTTCTTT,CSARVSGEAFF
TRBJ1-6,NA,NA,TRBV12-5,15,TGTGCTAGTGGTTTTTGGGGACCCAAGGATTCACCCCTCCACTTT,CASGFWGPKDSPLHF
TRBJ2-3,few,TRBD2,TRBV6-2/TRBV6-3,15,TGTGCCAGCAGCCAAATTAGCGGGAGCTCAGATACGCAGTATTTT,CASSQISGSSDTQYF
TRBJ2-3,NA,NA,TRBV7-6,17,TGTGCCAGCAGCTTATCTCCGATGTCAGTAGTGCCAGATACGCAGTATTTT,CASSLSPMSVVPDTQYF
TRBJ2-7,NA,TRBD2,TRBV4-2,15,TGTGCCAGCAGCCAAGACAGCGGGAGTCTCTACGAGCAGTACTTC,CASSQDSGSLYEQYF
TRBJ2-1,NA,NA,TRBV20-1,15,TGCAGTGCTAGAGACAGGCGGGGACCTACAATCGAGCAGTTCTTC,CSARDRRGPTIEQFF
TRBJ2-1,many,TRBD2,TRBV4-3,18,TGCGCCAGCAGCCAAGGCATTACTAGCGGGGGAGATTACAATGAGCAGTTCTTC,CASSQGITSGGDYNEQFF
TRBJ1-1,few,NA,TRBV28,11,TGTGCCAGCAGCACAATCGCCGCAGCTTTCTTT,CASSTIAAAFF
TRBJ2-7,few,NA,TRBV5-6,13,TGTGCCAGCAGCTGGGGCAGAGTCTACGAGCAGTACTTC,CASSWGRVYEQYF
TRBJ2-7,many,NA,TRBV27,13,TGTGCCAGCAGTTTAGGAAGGGGACCCGAGCAGTACTTC,CASSLGRGPEQYF
TRBJ1-5,many,NA,TRBV7-8,15,TGTGCCAGCAGCCCGCGGCAAGAGGGCAATCAGCCCCAGCATTTT,CASSPRQEGNQPQHF
TRBJ2-7,few,TRBD1,TRBV14,17,TGTGCCAGCAGCCCTCGTCCGGGGGACAGGGTAACTTACGAGCAGTACTTC,CASSPRPGDRVTYEQYF
TRBJ2-2,few,TRBD2,TRBV5-3,15,TGTGCCAGCAGCATTGGGACTAGCTGGCCCGGGGAGCTGTTTTTT,CASSIGTSWPGELFF
TRBJ2-1,few,NA,TRBV27,16,TGTGCCAGCAGTTTATTAGGCGGGACCTCCTACAATGAGCAGTTCTTC,CASSLLGGTSYNEQFF
TRBJ1-4,NA,NA,TRBV20-1,14,TGCAGTGCTAGTTCGGCTGCAACTAATGAAAAACTGTTTTTT,CSASSAATNEKLFF
TRBJ1-2,many,TRBD1,TRBV28,16,TGTGCCAGCAGTTTACAAGGGCCAGGGGGATCGGCTGGCTACACCTTC,CASSLQGPGGSAGYTF
TRBJ2-2,few,NA,TRBV25-1,15,TGTGCCAGCAGCGGGGGGCCAAATCCAGCCGGGGAGCTGTTTTTT,CASSGGPNPAGELFF
TRBJ1-5,many,TRBD1,TRBV13,16,TGTGCCAGCAGCTTACACACAGGGGTAGGCAATCAGCCCCAGCATTTT,CASSLHTGVGNQPQHF
TRBJ1-2,NA,TRBD1,TRBV4-1,17,TGCGCCAGCAGCCGAGTAGTTCGGGACAGTGAGAACTATGGCTACACCTTC,CASSRVVRDSENYGYTF
TRBJ2-7,few,NA,TRBV5-1,12,TGCGCCAGCAGTATAGGGAATCTCGAGCAGTACTTC,CASSIGNLEQYF
TRBJ2-3,NA,NA,TRBV19,15,TGTGCCAGTAGTATAGACGAGAGCGGCACAGATACGCAGTATTTT,CASSIDESGTDTQYF
TRBJ2-7,few,NA,TRBV7-9,14,TGTGCCAGCAGCTTAGTTGCTAGCTTCTACGAGCAGTACTTC,CASSLVASFYEQYF
TRBJ2-7,NA,NA,TRBV11-3,14,TGTGCCAGCAGCTCGGAGGTAGGGGACTACGAGCAGTACTTC,CASSSEVGDYEQYF
TRBJ1-5,NA,NA,TRBV15,14,TGTGCCACCAGCAGGGGTGGGTTCAATCAGCCCCAGCATTTT,CATSRGGFNQPQHF
TRBJ1-4,NA,NA,TRBV4-3,16,TGCGCCAGCAGCCAAGATCTGTCGGGCAGAGGAGAAAGACTGTTTTTT,CASSQDLSGRGERLFF
TRBJ2-7,many,NA,TRBV4-1,13,TGCGCCAGCAGCCCCCGGAAGGGTTACGAGCAGTACTTC,CASSPRKGYEQYF